This T cell receptor (beta chain) was profiled in a study of shared clonotypes between healthy human individuals. Per germline, CDR1 LGHNA and CDR2 YSLEER. The CDR3 is made up of 18 amino acids. The V and J ends lost 3 bases and 0 bases respectively, with 15 bases between them. All the donors were Caucasian adults who lived in Nashville, Tennessee. The study ran the assay at deep level. Sequencing on ten immunoSEQ deep assay plates was performed for unsorted PBMC DNA. Sequenced by immunoSEQ multiplex PCR; TCRdb stores in-frame clones only, minus some. The profile shows about 490,000 clones, 76% of them singletons.

The sequence was collected from a woman aged 40 to 50 in good health. Some clones in this sample may be carry-over from other donors' samples. Sequences were obtained from PBMCs. V is TRBV4-3 and J is TRBJ2-6; no firm D call. The CDR3 loop is CASSHLRGRNSGANVLTF. CDR3 bases: TGCGCCAGCAGCCATCTGCGAGGACGGAACTCTGGGGCCAACGTCCTGACTTTC.